This T cell receptor beta chain appears in the sequencing data of a study of blood T cell repertoires in COVID-19. Study-wide context: The study drew acute and convalescent COVID-19 samples from the United States, Italy and Spain. In each case, the material was cDNA or gDNA derived from T cells, B-cell-depleted T cells, or PBMCs.

In the study's own analysis: Quantification of nucleated cells was approximated via reference gene primer amplification. Data came from immunoSEQ multiplex PCR; TCRdb stores just in-frame clones and leaves some out. Clone size and V and J calls were adopted from that table, with D and trimming inferred from the DNA. The repertoire holds about 40,000 clones, about four fifths seen once, with 20% to 30% in the top ten. V lost 3 bases, J lost 4 bases, and 6 bases stayed unmatched. The CDR3 has 15 residues. The germline V gene encodes CDR1 SGHTA and CDR2 FQGNSA. The rearrangement joins TRBV7-2 to TRBJ2-5; 9 bases align to TRBD1. Material for sequencing was peripheral blood. This TCR was sampled from a human donor with acute or convalescent COVID-19. The donor label of this sample is uncertain. Here the CDR3 reads CASSFGTGYGETQYF. CDR3 DNA sequence: TGTGCCAGCAGCTTCGGGACAGGGTATGGAGAGACCCAGTACTTC.